The present T cell receptor (beta chain) was sequenced within a study of blood T cell repertoires in COVID-19. The assay was immunoSEQ multiplex PCR, and TCRdb's table has in-frame clones only and misses some. The table has around 19,000 clones, approximately 91% seen once; the top ten hold about 10%. Trimming removed 2 bases at V and 6 bases at J, with 7 bases between. The germline CDR1 and CDR2 sequences are LGHDT and YNNKEL (reference sequence). This CDR3 has 12 amino acids. Sequencing was carried out using peripheral blood. The chain joins TRBV3-1 (or the pseudogene TRBV3-2) to TRBJ1-1; D not resolved. The receptor's source is a human donor in a cohort sampled during active COVID-19. The donor label of this sample is uncertain. CDR3: CASSQYQSEAFF. CDR3 nucleotides: TGTGCCAGCAGCCAATATCAGTCTGAAGCTTTCTTT.